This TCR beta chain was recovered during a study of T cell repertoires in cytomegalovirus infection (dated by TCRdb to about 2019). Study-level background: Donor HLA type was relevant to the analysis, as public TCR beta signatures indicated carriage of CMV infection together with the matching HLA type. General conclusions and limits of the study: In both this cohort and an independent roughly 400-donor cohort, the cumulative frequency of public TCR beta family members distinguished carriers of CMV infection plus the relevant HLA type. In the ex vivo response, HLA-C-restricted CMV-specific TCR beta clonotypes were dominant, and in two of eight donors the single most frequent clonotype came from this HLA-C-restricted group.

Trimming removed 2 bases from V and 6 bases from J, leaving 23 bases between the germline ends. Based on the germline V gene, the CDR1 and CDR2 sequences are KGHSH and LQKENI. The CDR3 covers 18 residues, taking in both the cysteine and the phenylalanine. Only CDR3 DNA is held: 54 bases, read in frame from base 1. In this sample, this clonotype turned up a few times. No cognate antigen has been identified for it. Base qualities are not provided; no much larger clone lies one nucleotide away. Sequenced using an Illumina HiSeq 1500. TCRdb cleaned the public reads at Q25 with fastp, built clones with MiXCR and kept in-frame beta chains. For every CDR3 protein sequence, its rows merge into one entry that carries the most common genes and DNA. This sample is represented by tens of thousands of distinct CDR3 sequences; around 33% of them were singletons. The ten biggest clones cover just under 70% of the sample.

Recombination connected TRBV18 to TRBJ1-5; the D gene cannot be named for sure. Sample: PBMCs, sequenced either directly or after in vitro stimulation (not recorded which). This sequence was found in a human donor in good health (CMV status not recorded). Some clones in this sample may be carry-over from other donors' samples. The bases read TGTGCCAGCTCACCAAGTTACGGCAGCTATTTACCGCGTCAGCCCCAGCATTTT. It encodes CASSPSYGSYLPRQPQHF.